This paragraph covers one T cell receptor beta chain sequence. The table came from immunoSEQ multiplex PCR; TCRdb's copy has only in-frame clones and leaves some out. The table includes more than 85,000 clones, around 91% detected once. The data were obtained in a study of glioma-infiltrating T cells after dendritic cell vaccination. Time point meaning: after dendritic cell vaccination, including at tumor progression/relapse. The sample here was blood, taken after dendritic cell vaccination. This receptor was obtained from a human donor with glioblastoma.

The CDR3 DNA sequence: TGTGCCAGCAGTTCCCCGACAGGGGGAATCACTGAAGCTTTCTTT. Translating gives CASSSPTGGITEAFF. The chain carries TRBV6-5 and TRBJ1-1, with 9 bases lining up with TRBD1. The CDR3 length is 15 residues. Germline CDR1 is MNHEY and CDR2 is SVGAGI. J gave up 4 bases and V 4 bases, and 7 bases lay outside the gene matches.